These 11 T cell receptor beta chains came from one sample sequenced in a study of blood T cell repertoires in COVID-19. The protocol was immunoSEQ multiplex PCR, while the TCRdb copy is restricted to in-frame clones and leaves out a portion. Seen here are about 80,000 clones, nearly 90% observed once, and the top ten hold just under 7.5%. What was sequenced was peripheral blood. These receptors were obtained from a man aged 65 to 79 with acute or convalescent COVID-19.

This sequence joins TRBV7-9 and TRBJ2-7; D gene ambiguous. With 8 bases removed from V and 2 bases from J, the gap between germline ends came to 16 bases. The CDR3 is made up of 14 amino acids. Germline V gene sequence: CDR1 SEHNR, CDR2 FQNEAQ (reference sequence). DNA for the CDR3: TGTGCCAGCGGGTTCCTCGGCGGTACCTACGAGCAGTACTTC. It encodes CASGFLGGTYEQYF.

The chain has TRBV7-2 and TRBJ2-7, with TRBD1 matching over 11 bases. V lost 5 bases, J lost 5 bases, and 5 bases stayed unmatched. CDR1 and CDR2 (germline): SGHTA, FQGNSA. This CDR3 spans 14 amino acids. The CDR3: CASSLDRGRHEQYF. The DNA for the CDR3 is TGTGCCAGCAGCCTGGACAGGGGGCGTCACGAGCAGTACTTC.

V is TRBV28 and J is TRBJ1-4; a possible D gene is TRBD1 (6 bases). The CDR3 has 15 residues. Deletions cut 2 bases from V and 4 bases from J, with 11 bases between. Germline V gene lookup returns CDR1 MDHEN and CDR2 SYDVKM. The CDR3 is CASSLPDSLNEKLFF. The CDR3 coding sequence is TGTGCCAGCAGTTTACCGGACAGCCTTAATGAAAAACTGTTTTTT.

J is TRBJ1-1 and V is TRBV10-3, with D unclear. The germline V gene encodes CDR1 ENHRY and CDR2 SYGVKD. Trimming cost V 4 bases and J 0 bases, with 9 bases left between them. The CDR3 covers 14 residues. CDR3 loop: CAISVEGLNTEAFF. The CDR3 nucleotides read TGTGCCATCAGTGTGGAGGGTCTGAACACTGAAGCTTTCTTT.

This chain uses TRBV6-2 or TRBV6-3 with TRBJ1-5, with D possibly matching TRBD1 (6 bases). Between the trimmed V and J ends, which lost 5 bases and 0 bases, there was a span of 11 bases. The CDR3 spans 15 residues. Germline loops: CDR1 MNHEY, CDR2 SVGEGT. CDR3 amino acids: CASSPGTYSNQPQHF. DNA of the CDR3: TGTGCCAGCAGTCCCGGGACATATAGCAATCAGCCCCAGCATTTT.

On this clone: This CDR3 is also generated by other DNA sequences in the sample. The CDR3 sequence: CASSLGTGGNQPQHF. The DNA for the CDR3 is TGTGCCAGCAGCTTGGGGACAGGGGGCAATCAGCCCCAGCATTTT. The V and J genes are TRBV7-2 and TRBJ1-5; 10 nucleotides agree with TRBD1. Germline assignment: CDR1 SGHTA and CDR2 FQGNSA. The CDR3 sequence is 15 residues long. V was pared by 3 bases and J by 2 bases, with 1 base of the junction left unmatched.

This clone has just one count. The chain has TRBV11-3 and TRBJ2-1; 9 bases agree with TRBD1. The V segment lost 5 bases and the J segment 8 bases; nucleotides outside the gene matches: 13. CDR1 and CDR2 from the germline V gene are SGHNT and YENEEA. This CDR3 spans 16 amino acids. This chain's CDR3 is CASSKGQGFSRDEQFF. The CDR3 nucleotides read TGTGCCAGCAGCAAGGGACAGGGCTTCTCTAGGGATGAGCAGTTCTTC.

The gene calls are TRBV18 and TRBJ2-1; TRBD2 might be the D (6 bases). Germline lookup yields CDR1 KGHSH and CDR2 LQKENI. The CDR3 has 14 amino acids. Trimming shortened V by 1 base and J by 4 bases, and 8 bases separated the two germline ends. The CDR3 nucleotides are TGTGCCAGCTCACCACGACTAGAGTACAATGAGCAGTTCTTC. Translating it yields CASSPRLEYNEQFF.

The genes are TRBV20-1 and TRBJ2-2, with TRBD2 matching over 12 bases. The CDR3 has 16 amino acids. Germline-derived CDR1 and CDR2 are DFQATT and SNEGSKA (reference sequence). V trimming: 3 bases; J trimming: 13 bases; junction bases outside the gene matches: 15. This chain's CDR3 is CSASAGGRLAGEGLFF. The DNA of the CDR3 is TGCAGTGCTAGTGCCGGGGGCAGACTAGCGGGAGAGGGGCTGTTTTTT.

This sequence joins TRBV5-1 and TRBJ2-3; 7 bases fit TRBD2. The V segment lost 0 bases and the J segment 7 bases; nucleotides outside the gene matches: 5. This CDR3 is built from 14 residues. The germline V gene has CDR1 SGHRS and CDR2 YFSETQ. The CDR3 DNA reads TGCGCCAGCAGCTTGGAGTGGGGAGGGAATACGCAGTATTTT. This sequence encodes CASSLEWGGNTQYF.

The J gene is TRBJ2-2, the V gene TRBV4-2, with D tentatively TRBD2 (5 bases). The germline V and J ends were trimmed by 0 bases and 2 bases, with 13 bases remaining between them. CDR1 is LGHNA, CDR2 YNFKEQ, per germline. The CDR3 extends over 17 amino acids. The CDR3 nucleotides read TGTGCCAGCAGCCAAGATCGAGCGGCAACAAACACCGGGGAGCTGTTTTTT. It is translated as CASSQDRAATNTGELFF.